This record covers a single T cell receptor beta chain. Antigen unknown. These data come from a study of T-cell memory formation after mild COVID-19. Study background: Each donor largely had its own TCR clusters. The study, taken as a whole, reports: For contracting clones, CD4+ ones sat mainly in CM and EM, CD8+ in EMRA. Whereas later expanders leaned CD4+, clones contracting day 15 to 85 showed a balanced CD4/CD8 makeup.

TCRdb reprocessed the 5' RACE reads via MiXCR and lists one record per CDR3 protein. The repertoire includes around 53,000 distinct CDR3 sequences, over 9% of them detected once, and around 23% sits in the top ten. The sample comprised PBMCs or a T cell subset sorted from them (not recorded which). This receptor was obtained from a man younger than 35 who had mild COVID-19 (a few samples of this study predate the infection). Cell type and time point are not known.

CDR3 sequence reads: CASSLRPGQGGQPQHF. Here the CDR3 DNA reads TGTGCCAGTAGTTTACGACCGGGACAGGGTGGTCAGCCCCAGCATTTT. J is TRBJ1-5 and V is TRBV19; 9 bases fit TRBD1. J lost 6 bases, V lost 5 bases, and 11 bases had no gene match. The CDR3 runs to 16 residues. Per the germline V gene, CDR1 is LNHDA and CDR2 is SQIVND (reference sequence).